Below are 27 T cell receptor beta chains sequenced from a single sample in a study of CDR3 diversity in severe acne. TCRdb reprocessed the PCR reads via MiXCR and lists one record per CDR3 protein. The data contain about 85,000 distinct CDR3 sequences, approximately 52% of them seen just once; the ten biggest clones take up 9.5% to 13%. The sample taken for sequencing was blood. The receptor set was obtained from a male donor in good health, serving as a control.

The chain employs TRBV5-1 and TRBJ1-5; TRBD1 matches at 10 bases. The CDR3 totals 13 residues. The germline V gene has CDR1 SGHRS and CDR2 YFSETQ. The trim removed 4 bases at V and 7 bases at J, leaving 2 bases unmatched. CDR3: CASSGGQGQPQHF. The CDR3 DNA is TGCGCCAGCAGCGGGGGACAGGGGCAGCCCCAGCATTTT.

The chain uses TRBV9 and TRBJ2-7; D is perhaps TRBD1 or TRBD2 (5 bases each). Deletions cut 3 bases from V and 4 bases from J, with 14 bases between. The length of the CDR3 is 14 residues. The germline V gene encodes CDR1 SGDLS and CDR2 YYNGEE. This CDR3 is CASSAGTAEYEQYF. CDR3 coding DNA: TGTGCCAGCAGCGCCGGGACGGCCGAGTACGAGCAGTACTTC.

V and J are TRBV3-1 and TRBJ2-1; 11 bases agree with TRBD2. This CDR3 spans 18 amino acids. The J segment lost 5 bases and the V segment lost 4 bases, leaving 13 bases of the junction unmatched. Germline V gene sequence: CDR1 LGHDT, CDR2 YNNKEL (reference sequence). DNA for the CDR3: TGTGCCAGCAGCCGCTTATCCTCCGGGACTAGCGGAAACAATGAGCAGTTCTTC. This codes for CASSRLSSGTSGNNEQFF.

The V call is TRBV6-5, the J call TRBJ1-2; D gene ambiguous. The germline gives CDR1 MNHEY, CDR2 SVGAGI. Trimming took off 5 bases at V and 4 bases at J, with 35 bases between the two ends. This CDR3 contains 21 residues. CDR3 in amino acids: CASSNRLAGGHDDSGSYGYTF. The CDR3 DNA sequence: TGTGCCAGCAGTAACCGACTAGCGGGAGGGCACGATGATTCAGGTAGCTATGGCTACACCTTC.

This clonotype was recorded at least ten times. This chain uses TRBV7-9 with TRBJ1-2; TRBD1 agrees at 9 bases. Germline CDR1 reads SEHNR; CDR2 reads FQNEAQ (reference sequence). This CDR3 region has 15 residues. Trimming cost V 4 bases and J 2 bases; bases outside gene matches: 5. CDR3 nucleotides: TGTGCCAGCAGCTCCTGGACAGGGGAGAACTATGGCTACACCTTC. Amino acids: CASSSWTGENYGYTF.

This clonotype was counted a few times. The chain is built from TRBV7-6 and TRBJ1-1, with unresolved D. Trimming pared 1 base from V and 0 bases from J, leaving 6 bases between. This CDR3 spans 14 amino acids. Germline V gene lookup returns CDR1 SGHVS and CDR2 FNYEAQ. The CDR3 region has the DNA TGTGCCAGCAGCTTAGATGGGATGAACACTGAAGCTTTCTTT. Amino acid sequence: CASSLDGMNTEAFF.

In its sample, this clonotype is medium-sized. The V gene is TRBV20-1, the J gene TRBJ2-1; 9 nucleotides match TRBD2. CDR1 DFQATT and CDR2 SNEGSKA come from the germline V gene (reference sequence). CDR3 length: 13 amino acids. Trimming took 5 bases from V and 2 from J; bases not matched to a gene: 1. The CDR3 DNA follows: TGCAGTGCTCAGCGGGGGGCCTACAATGAGCAGTTCTTC. Its protein is CSAQRGAYNEQFF.

This sequence joins TRBV7-9 and TRBJ1-1; D gene unclear. In germline, CDR1 is SEHNR, CDR2 FQNEAQ (reference sequence). The CDR3 is 12 amino acids. V lost 8 bases, J lost 1 base, and 8 bases lay in between. The CDR3 protein is CASGVGNTEAFF. The CDR3 DNA sequence: TGTGCCAGCGGGGTGGGGAACACTGAAGCTTTCTTT.

In its sample, this clonotype was seen once. The chain recombines TRBV5-5 with TRBJ2-3, with 9 bases that match TRBD2. The CDR3 extends over 15 amino acids. Germline CDR1 reads SGHKS; CDR2 reads YYEKEE (reference sequence). V shed 0 bases, J shed 6 bases, and the junction held 5 bases outside the gene matches. CDR3: CASSLGLAAGDTQYF. CDR3 DNA sequence: TGTGCCAGCAGCTTGGGACTAGCGGCTGGGGATACGCAGTATTTT. The full variable domain, with the rest looked up from reference TRBV5-5 and TRBJ2-3, is DAGVTQSPTHLIKTRGQQVTLRCSPISGHKSVSWYQQVLGQGPQFIFQYYEKEERGRGNFPDRFSARQFPNYSSELNVNALLLGDSALYLCASSLGLAAGDTQYFGPGTRLTVL.

Details on this clonotype: A junction end diverges from the germline sequence, so it may reflect a read error. CDR3 DNA sequence: TGTGCCAGCAGCACAGAATCGTACACTGAGCAGTTCTTC. It codes for CASSTESYTEQFF. The chain combines TRBV7-9 with TRBJ2-1; D is unclear. This CDR3 region has 13 residues. Germline V lookup: CDR1 SEHNR, CDR2 FQNEAQ (reference sequence).

This clonotype was seen at least ten times. The chain couples TRBV6-5 to TRBJ1-5; D ambiguous. Trimming pared 8 bases from V and 0 bases from J, leaving 17 bases between. Germline V gene sequence: CDR1 MNHEY, CDR2 SVGAGI. CDR3 length equals 16 residues. CDR3 amino acids: CASSKVVGYSNQPQHF. The CDR3 DNA is TGTGCCAGCTCCAAAGTCGTAGGGTATAGCAATCAGCCCCAGCATTTT.

The chain recombines TRBV29-1 with TRBJ1-2; D is uncertain. Trimming cost V 7 bases and J 4 bases, with 16 bases left between them. The CDR3 consists of 13 residues. CDR1 and CDR2 from the germline V gene are SQVTM and ANQGSEA. CDR3 DNA: TGCAGCGACTCCGGGCCTAGCGGCTATGGCTACACCTTC. Translated, it gives CSDSGPSGYGYTF.

This clonotype has more than one count but fewer than ten. The genes are TRBV3-1 and TRBJ1-2; 8 bases agree with TRBD1. The CDR3 is made up of 15 amino acids. Trimming cost V 6 bases and J 4 bases; bases outside gene matches: 10. Germline CDR1 reads LGHDT; CDR2 reads YNNKEL (reference sequence). Written as DNA, the CDR3 is TGTGCCAGCAGTCCACCCAGGGGGCGCTTCTATGGCTACACCTTC. The encoded protein is CASSPPRGRFYGYTF.

This clonotype was observed a handful of times. The chain is built from TRBV4-1 and TRBJ2-5; no definite D call. V lost 1 base, J lost 8 bases, and 11 bases lay in between. Germline-derived CDR1 and CDR2 are MGHRA and YSYEKL. The CDR3 contains 13 residues. CDR3 residues: CASSQVGPGTQYF. CDR3 nucleotide sequence: TGCGCCAGCAGCCAAGTTGGCCCTGGAACCCAGTACTTC.

The chain has TRBV2 and TRBJ1-1; possibly TRBD1 for D (5 bases). CDR3 length equals 15 residues. Between the trimmed V and J ends, which lost 6 bases and 2 bases, there was a span of 16 bases. CDR1 and CDR2 from the germline V gene are SNHLY and FYNNEI. CDR3 in amino acids: CASRLPGRRNTEAFF. The DNA for the CDR3 is TGTGCCAGCAGGTTACCGGGACGGAGAAACACTGAAGCTTTCTTT.

V gene TRBV7-2 combines with J gene TRBJ2-2; 12 nucleotides line up with TRBD2. V trimming: 2 bases; J trimming: 1 base; junction bases outside the gene matches: 5. The CDR3 contains 18 residues. Per germline, CDR1 SGHTA and CDR2 FQGNSA. The CDR3 is CASSLYGGLAGNTGELFF. CDR3 sequence (DNA): TGTGCCAGCAGCTTATACGGGGGACTAGCGGGGAACACCGGGGAGCTGTTTTTT.

With respect to this clonotype: The conserved phenylalanine or tryptophan normally closing the CDR3 is absent here, so this likely arose from a read error. The CDR3 sequence is CASRALDLETQYS. CDR3 bases: TGTGCCAGCAGGGCCCTGGACCTAGAGACCCAGTACTCC. This chain joins TRBV2 and TRBJ2-5; D unclear. Germline CDR1 SNHLY, CDR2 FYNNEI. Trimming removed 6 bases at V and 4 bases at J, with 12 bases between. The CDR3 has 13 residues.

Points on this clonotype: The CDR3 carries no conserved terminal phenylalanine or tryptophan, so it likely arises from a read error. The DNA is left out, because the CDR3 cannot be placed on it with certainty; the CDR3 is given as TCRdb lists it. The CDR3 is CASSLGSQL. This rearrangement joins TRBV7-3 to TRBJ1-6. The CDR3 totals 9 residues, both ends included. The germline V gene has CDR1 SGHTA and CDR2 FQGTGA.

This clonotype was seen at least ten times. The chain joins TRBV5-1 to TRBJ2-5, with 9 positions matching TRBD2. CDR3 length: 15 amino acids. Trimming removed 5 bases from V and 5 bases from J; junction bases left unmatched: 10. Germline-derived CDR1 and CDR2 are SGHRS and YFSETQ. CDR3 sequence: CASRGGGAWRETQYF. The CDR3 coding sequence is TGCGCCAGCAGAGGCGGGGGGGCATGGAGGGAGACCCAGTACTTC.

This clonotype came up a few times. Possible read error: a much larger clone is one base away. CDR3 region: CSARVASGYNEQFF. CDR3 sequence (DNA): TGCAGTGCTAGAGTCGCTAGCGGCTACAATGAGCAGTTCTTC. The J gene is TRBJ2-1, the V gene TRBV20-1, with 7 bases aligning to TRBD2. The germline V gene has CDR1 DFQATT and CDR2 SNEGSKA (reference sequence). The CDR3 length is 14 residues. The V and J ends lost 1 base and 3 bases, in that order; junction bases with no gene match: 3.

This rearrangement joins TRBV7-2 to TRBJ1-1; 11 nucleotides line up with TRBD1. Unmatched junction bases numbered 9, after V lost 5 bases and J lost 7 bases. There are 15 residues in the CDR3. Per germline, CDR1 SGHTA and CDR2 FQGNSA. CDR3 bases: TGTGCCAGCAGCCCGGGGACAGGGGGTTTGTTTGAAGCTTTCTTT. It is translated as CASSPGTGGLFEAFF.

The V gene is TRBV25-1, the J gene TRBJ1-1; D is perhaps TRBD1 (5 bases). Trimming took 5 bases from V and 9 from J, leaving 19 bases between them. The CDR3 loop spans 14 amino acids. Germline V gives CDR1 MGHDK, CDR2 SYGVNS. The CDR3 is CASSFRGVLLKAFF. The CDR3 bases are TGTGCCAGCAGTTTTCGGGGGGTCTTGCTAAAAGCTTTCTTT.

The rearrangement joins TRBV20-1 to TRBJ1-5, with 8 bases identical to TRBD1. V dropped 4 bases and J dropped 9; count of bases not matched to a gene: 5. Germline assignment: CDR1 DFQATT and CDR2 SNEGSKA (reference sequence). There are 12 residues in the CDR3. CDR3 DNA sequence: TGCAGTGCTACCCAGGGGGCAGGGCCCCAGCATTTT. Translated, it gives CSATQGAGPQHF.

This clonotype has at least ten counts. The V gene is TRBV5-1, the J gene TRBJ1-1, with TRBD1 as a possible D gene (6 bases). V lost 8 bases and J 1 base, leaving 15 bases between the germline ends. Germline CDR1 SGHRS, CDR2 YFSETQ. The CDR3 runs 14 residues. The CDR3 nucleotides read TGCGCCAGTAAACCGGGACAATCGAACACTGAAGCTTTCTTT. Encoded protein: CASKPGQSNTEAFF.

This chain connects TRBV7-3 to TRBJ2-2; D is uncertain. The germline V gene encodes CDR1 SGHTA and CDR2 FQGTGA. CDR3 size: 13 residues. Trimming removed 4 bases at V and 6 bases at J, with 9 bases between. CDR3 amino acids: CASSSGRSGELFF. For the CDR3, the DNA is TGTGCCAGCAGCTCGGGCAGATCCGGGGAGCTGTTTTTT. The whole variable domain, remainder taken from reference TRBV7-3 and TRBJ2-2, is GAGVSQTPSNKVTEKGKYVELRCDPISGHTALYWYRQSLGQGPEFLIYFQGTGAADDSGLPNDRFFAVRPEGSVSTLKIQRTERGDSAVYLCASSSGRSGELFFGEGSRLTVL.

V usage is TRBV2 and J usage is TRBJ1-6; no clear D gene. Germline-derived CDR1 and CDR2 are SNHLY and FYNNEI. V lost 8 bases to trimming and J lost 7 bases, with 9 bases between them. This CDR3 comprises 12 residues. CDR3 coding DNA: TGTGCCAGCCACCCGGACAATTCACCCCTCCACTTT. Residues: CASHPDNSPLHF.

This rearrangement joins TRBV24-1 to TRBJ1-1; 9 bases line up with TRBD1. V lost 9 bases and J lost 10; bases outside the gene matches: 11. The germline V gene has CDR1 KGHDR and CDR2 SFDVKD. The CDR3 contains 13 residues. As DNA, the CDR3 is TGTGCCACCCGCGGGGGGACAGGGCTTGCAGCTTTCTTT. This encodes CATRGGTGLAAFF.